These 13 T cell receptor beta chains were sequenced from one sample in a study of blood T cell repertoires in COVID-19. Here immunoSEQ multiplex PCR was the method, and the copy in TCRdb shows in-frame clones only, minus some. The sample includes roughly 250,000 clones, roughly 79% seen only once; the top ten take under 2%. Sequencing was performed on peripheral blood. The receptors were gathered from an elderly woman with acute or convalescent COVID-19.

This chain links TRBV18 with TRBJ2-3, with 11 nucleotides matching TRBD2. Germline CDR1 is KGHSH and CDR2 is LQKENI. With 3 bases clipped from V and 5 bases from J, the junction kept 1 base outside the gene matches. CDR3 length: 14 amino acids. Here the CDR3 reads CASSPGTSGDTQYF. The CDR3 region has the DNA TGTGCCAGCTCACCCGGGACTAGCGGAGATACGCAGTATTTT.

CDR3 loop: CASSQVLGHTEAFF. CDR3 DNA sequence: TGCGCCAGCAGCCAGGTACTTGGGCACACTGAAGCTTTCTTT. The V call is TRBV4-1, the J call TRBJ1-1; D is unresolved. Germline CDR1 reads MGHRA; CDR2 reads YSYEKL. This CDR3 contains 14 residues. V shed 3 bases and J shed 3 bases, with 11 bases lying between them.

This clone was counted at least ten times. The V and J genes are TRBV11-2 and TRBJ1-4, with 10 nucleotides matching TRBD1. The CDR3 runs 15 residues. Germline lookup yields CDR1 SGHAT and CDR2 FQNNGV. The V segment lost 5 bases and the J segment 2 bases; nucleotides outside the gene matches: 2. The CDR3, as DNA: TGTGCCAGCAGCAGGGGACAGGGGACTAATGAAAAACTGTTTTTT. The encoded protein is CASSRGQGTNEKLFF.

The V call is TRBV18, the J call TRBJ1-1, with 8 bases aligning to TRBD1. The J segment lost 4 bases and the V segment lost 2 bases, leaving 3 bases of the junction unmatched. CDR3 size: 14 residues. In germline, CDR1 is KGHSH, CDR2 LQKENI. CDR3 in amino acids: CASSPYRGGTEAFF. CDR3 nucleotide sequence: TGTGCCAGCTCACCATACAGGGGGGGCACTGAAGCTTTCTTT.

The chain couples TRBV6-6 to TRBJ1-6, with 8 bases fitting TRBD1. The CDR3 runs 15 residues. Trimming took 5 bases from V and 7 from J; bases not matched to a gene: 7. Germline V gene sequence: CDR1 MNHNY, CDR2 SVGAGI (reference sequence). The CDR3 DNA sequence: TGTGCCAGCAGTCCCCGGCAGGGGGCCAATTCACCCCTCCACTTT. Translated: CASSPRQGANSPLHF.

This sequence joins TRBV4-1 and TRBJ1-4, with TRBD1 matching 7 bases. This CDR3 has 16 amino acids. CDR1 MGHRA and CDR2 YSYEKL come from the germline V gene. After removal of 0 bases from V and 4 bases from J, the junction contained 5 bases not matched to a gene. Here the CDR3 DNA reads TGCGCCAGCAGCCAAGATCGGGACAGCGTTAATGAAAAACTGTTTTTT. It translates to CASSQDRDSVNEKLFF.

The count of this clone is one. This chain links TRBV9 with TRBJ1-1, with D tentatively TRBD1 (6 bases). V gave up 0 bases and J gave up 2 bases, with 11 bases separating them. The CDR3 loop spans 15 amino acids. The germline V gene encodes CDR1 SGDLS and CDR2 YYNGEE. CDR3: CASSVAMDSNTEAFF. The CDR3 DNA follows: TGTGCCAGCAGCGTAGCTATGGACAGTAACACTGAAGCTTTCTTT.

This chain links TRBV5-4 with TRBJ1-6; 7 bases fit TRBD1. CDR1 and CDR2 from the germline V gene are SGHNT and YYREEE (reference sequence). V trimming: 4 bases; J trimming: 2 bases; junction bases outside the gene matches: 6. The CDR3 is 16 residues long. The CDR3 loop is CASSTDREAYNSPLHF. CDR3 nucleotides: TGTGCCAGCAGCACCGACAGGGAAGCCTATAATTCACCCCTCCACTTT.

The table lists this clone with a few counts. The rearrangement uses TRBV30 and TRBJ1-4; 8 positions agree with TRBD1. CDR3 length: 14 residues. Trimming at V came to 2 bases and at J to 7 bases, leaving 6 bases not matched to a gene. CDR1 and CDR2 from the germline V gene are GTSNPN and SVGIG (reference sequence). CDR3 amino acids: CAWSPDRGAEKLFF. The CDR3 DNA sequence: TGTGCCTGGAGTCCCGACAGGGGAGCTGAAAAACTGTTTTTT. Together with reference TRBV30 and TRBJ1-4, the CDR3 gives the full variable domain: SQTIHQWPATLVQPVGSPLSLECTVEGTSNPNLYWYRQAAGRGLQLLFYSVGIGQISSEVPQNLSASRPQDRQFILSSKKLLLSDSGFYLCAWSPDRGAEKLFFGSGTQLSVL.

The genes are TRBV19 and TRBJ2-7; 10 bases fit TRBD1. There are 13 residues in the CDR3. The junction had 8 bases not matched to a gene; V was cut back by 6 bases and J by 9 bases. From germline, CDR1 is LNHDA and CDR2 SQIVND (reference sequence). For the CDR3, the DNA is TGTGCCAGTAGCAGGACAGGGGGTTGGGGGCAGTACTTC. It encodes CASSRTGGWGQYF.

In DNA form, the CDR3 reads TGTGCCAGCACCTTCGACAGGGGCTCCTACGAGCAGTACTTC. Protein: CASTFDRGSYEQYF. The V and J genes are TRBV5-8 and TRBJ2-7; the match to TRBD1 covers 8 bases. The germline CDR1 and CDR2 sequences are SGHTS and YDEGEE. The CDR3 is 14 residues long. With V trimmed by 6 bases and J by 0 bases, 5 bases remained unmatched.

The V and J genes are TRBV9 and TRBJ1-2; TRBD1 matches 8 bases. J lost 0 bases, V lost 0 bases, and 7 bases had no gene match. Germline CDR1 reads SGDLS; CDR2 reads YYNGEE. CDR3 size: 17 residues. The CDR3 DNA reads as TGTGCCAGCAGCGTAGAGGACAGGGCTCATACTAACTATGGCTACACCTTC. Its protein is CASSVEDRAHTNYGYTF.

J is TRBJ2-3 and V is TRBV29-1; 9 bases are a match to TRBD2. Germline CDR1 SQVTM, CDR2 ANQGSEA. V was pared by 5 bases and J by 5 bases, with 8 bases of the junction left unmatched. The CDR3 contains 14 residues. The CDR3, as DNA: TGCAGCGTTCTTCGCGGGGGGGCCGGAGATACGCAGTATTTT. It translates to CSVLRGGAGDTQYF.